Listed here are 2 T cell receptor beta chains from one sample, sequenced in a study of shared clonotypes between healthy human individuals (dated by TCRdb to between 2020 and 2021). The protocol used for the library was the immunoSEQ multiplex PCR assay. Sourced from immuneACCESS, this table was stored by TCRdb with only in-frame sequences that have V and J called. A share of the clones is absent; for the studies checked, an unresolved V gene accounts for under half, and the remainder has no known explanation. A total of 2 million to 2.5 million clones appear in this sample, around 95% of them only once. In total, the top ten clones hold 0.13% of the sample. Sample: naive CD4+ T cells sorted from blood. Reading the label with the study, this specimen's cell subset or site is: CD45RA+ positively selected. All receptors derive from a man aged 18 to 30 in good health.

The J gene is TRBJ2-1, the V gene TRBV19; the D is unclear. The CDR3 consists of 13 residues. Trimming removed 1 base from V and 2 bases from J, with 3 bases in between. The germline V gene has CDR1 LNHDA and CDR2 SQIVND (reference sequence). In DNA form, the CDR3 reads TGTGCCAGTAGTATAGTGACCTACAATGAGCAGTTCTTC. Protein: CASSIVTYNEQFF. The whole variable domain, filled in from reference TRBV19 and TRBJ2-1, reads DGGITQSPKYLFRKEGQNVTLSCEQNLNHDAMYWYRQDPGQGLRLIYYSQIVNDFQKGDIAEGYSVSREKKESFPLTVTSAQKNPTAFYLCASSIVTYNEQFFGPGTRLTVL.

CDR3 in DNA: TGTGCCAGCAGTGAATTAGGGGAGGGGGAGCAGTTCTTC. It specifies CASSELGEGEQFF. The chain links TRBV25-1 to TRBJ2-1; 7 bases fit TRBD2. Per the germline V gene, CDR1 is MGHDK and CDR2 is SYGVNS. V gave up 1 base and J gave up 10 bases; unmatched junction bases: 4. The CDR3 has 13 residues.